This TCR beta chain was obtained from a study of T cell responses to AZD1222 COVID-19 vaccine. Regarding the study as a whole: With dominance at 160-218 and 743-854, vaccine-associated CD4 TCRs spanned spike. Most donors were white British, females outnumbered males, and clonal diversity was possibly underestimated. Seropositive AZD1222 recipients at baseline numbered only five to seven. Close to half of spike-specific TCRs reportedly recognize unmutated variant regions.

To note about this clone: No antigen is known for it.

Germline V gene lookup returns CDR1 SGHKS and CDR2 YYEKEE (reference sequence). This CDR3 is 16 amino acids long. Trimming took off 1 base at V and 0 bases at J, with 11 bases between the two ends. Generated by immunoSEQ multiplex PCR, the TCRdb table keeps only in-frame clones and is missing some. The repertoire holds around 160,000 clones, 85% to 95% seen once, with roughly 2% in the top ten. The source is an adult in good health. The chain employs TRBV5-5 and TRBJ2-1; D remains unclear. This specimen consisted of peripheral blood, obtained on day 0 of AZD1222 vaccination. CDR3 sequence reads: CASSLSLGRSYNEQFF. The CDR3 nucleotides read TGTGCCAGCAGCTTGTCTCTTGGGCGCTCCTACAATGAGCAGTTCTTC.